Given below is one TCR beta chain in context. Germline V gene lookup returns CDR1 MGHRA and CDR2 YSYEKL. V gave up 0 bases and J gave up 2 bases; unmatched junction bases: 3. CDR3 size: 16 residues. The method was immunoSEQ multiplex PCR; TCRdb's version includes in-frame clones alone and lacks a portion of them. The sample has around 77,000 clones; roughly 92% are singletons. These data come from a study of control samples from healthy donors and cancer patients. The rearrangement uses TRBV4-1 and TRBJ2-4; 8 positions agree with TRBD1. The sample comprised blood. The TCR comes from a woman aged 60-75 years in good health. CDR3 loop: CASSQEWTGTKNIQYF. CDR3 bases: TGCGCCAGCAGCCAAGAATGGACAGGGACCAAAAACATTCAGTACTTC.